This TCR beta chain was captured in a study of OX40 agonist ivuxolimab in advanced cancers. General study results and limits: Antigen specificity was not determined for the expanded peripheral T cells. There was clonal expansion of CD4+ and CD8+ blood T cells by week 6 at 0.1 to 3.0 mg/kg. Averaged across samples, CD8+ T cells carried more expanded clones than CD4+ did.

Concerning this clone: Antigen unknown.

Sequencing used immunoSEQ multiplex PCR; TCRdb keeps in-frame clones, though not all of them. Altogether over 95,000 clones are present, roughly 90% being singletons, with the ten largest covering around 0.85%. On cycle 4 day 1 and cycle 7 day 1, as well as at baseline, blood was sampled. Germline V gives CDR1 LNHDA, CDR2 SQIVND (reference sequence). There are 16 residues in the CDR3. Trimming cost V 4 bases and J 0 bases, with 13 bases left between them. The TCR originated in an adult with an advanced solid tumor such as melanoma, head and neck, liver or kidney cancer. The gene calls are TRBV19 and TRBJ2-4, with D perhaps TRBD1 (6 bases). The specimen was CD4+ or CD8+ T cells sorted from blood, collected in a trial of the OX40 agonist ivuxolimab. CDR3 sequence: CASSKPQGLAKNIQYF. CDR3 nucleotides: TGTGCCAGTAGTAAGCCCCAGGGGTTAGCCAAAAACATTCAGTACTTC.